The 7 T cell receptor beta chains below all came from one sample that was sequenced in a study of early T cells in non-severe SARS-CoV-2 infection. MiXCR was run by TCRdb on the 5' RACE reads, yielding one entry per CDR3 protein. Of roughly 70,000 distinct CDR3 sequences detected, roughly an eighth appear once; the ten largest clones hold 0.95% to 1.5%. Sequencing input: whole blood. These receptors were taken from an adult who was a healthcare worker with PCR-confirmed SARS-CoV-2 infection or an uninfected control (not recorded which).

This clonotype has ten or more counts. The rearrangement joins TRBV27 to TRBJ2-3; TRBD2 might be the D (6 bases). Germline CDR1 is MNHEY and CDR2 is SMNVEV (reference sequence). The CDR3 contains 12 residues. The CDR3 DNA reads TGTGCGGCGGGGATAAGCACAGATACGCAGTATTTT. It translates to CAAGISTDTQYF.

This clonotype has a count of ten or more. This chain connects TRBV24-1 to TRBJ2-3; no clear D gene. Germline lookup yields CDR1 KGHDR and CDR2 SFDVKD. The CDR3 is 12 residues long. V was shortened by 1 base and J by 3 bases, with 1 base between the two germline ends. The CDR3 DNA reads as TGTGCCACCAGTGATTTTACAGATACGCAGTATTTT. Its translation is CATSDFTDTQYF.

This clonotype was counted many times. The chain joins TRBV11-2 to TRBJ2-7; 8 bases agree with TRBD1. This CDR3 is 15 amino acids long. The trim removed 1 base at V and 6 bases at J, leaving 8 bases unmatched. The V gene's germline CDR1 is SGHAT and CDR2 FQNNGV. The CDR3 is CASSLAPGQGGEQYF. The CDR3 DNA reads TGTGCCAGCAGCTTAGCCCCCGGACAGGGCGGCGAGCAGTACTTC.

In its sample, this clonotype was seen many times. CDR3 protein: CASSDKDNLYNEQFF. CDR3 sequence (DNA): TGTGCCAGCAGTGACAAGGACAACCTATACAATGAGCAGTTCTTC. The chain couples TRBV6-4 to TRBJ2-1, with D perhaps TRBD1 (5 bases). V was clipped by 2 bases and J by 4 bases, with 12 bases between them. Germline CDR1 is MRHNA and CDR2 is SNTAGT. This CDR3 is built from 15 residues.

The chain uses TRBV5-6 and TRBJ1-6; D possibly corresponds to TRBD1 (5 bases). V lost 2 bases, J lost 4 bases, and 13 bases lay in between. Germline V lookup: CDR1 SGHDT, CDR2 YYEEEE. The CDR3 loop spans 16 amino acids. CDR3 sequence: CASSFEGPRYNSPLHF. In DNA, the CDR3 is TGTGCCAGCAGCTTCGAGGGGCCGAGATATAATTCACCCCTCCACTTT.

This clonotype was observed at least ten times. CDR3 amino acids: CATSRGTAPSTGTQYF. The CDR3 region has the DNA TGTGCCACCAGCAGGGGTACAGCCCCTTCTACGGGTACGCAGTATTTT. The chain carries TRBV15 and TRBJ2-3; D not resolved. Trimming removed 3 bases from V and 8 bases from J, with 21 bases in between. The CDR3 is 16 amino acids. Germline V lookup: CDR1 LNHNV, CDR2 YYDKDF (reference sequence). Looking up the rest from reference TRBV15 and TRBJ2-3 gives the full variable domain: DAMVIQNPRYQVTQFGKPVTLSCSQTLNHNVMYWYQQKSSQAPKLLFHYYDKDFNNEADTPDNFQSRRPNTSFCFLDIRSPGLGDTAMYLCATSRGTAPSTGTQYFGPGTRLTVL.

This clonotype was counted ten times or more. The chain is built from TRBV12-3 or TRBV12-4 and TRBJ2-1; TRBD1 agrees at 11 bases. The CDR3 runs 14 residues. With V trimmed by 5 bases and J by 9 bases, 6 bases remained unmatched. The CDR3 loop is CASSRTGGSTEQFF. As DNA, the CDR3 is TGTGCCAGCAGTCGGACAGGGGGCTCGACTGAGCAGTTCTTC.